This T cell receptor beta chain is from a study of blood T cells in healthy people across ages. Then a second PCR, running roughly 7 to 12 cycles, was carried out with a sample-barcoded 5' primer and a J-beta primer mix. Each cDNA molecule carried a tag from a template-switch adaptor that contained 12 random nucleotides. MiXCR, run by TCRdb on the 5' RACE reads, gives a single entry per CDR3 protein. The sample carries 1.5 million to 2 million distinct CDR3 sequences, around half recorded once. CDR1 and CDR2 from the germline V gene are DFQATT and SNEGSKA (reference sequence). The CDR3 is 13 residues long. Findings of the study overall: It was not known whether donors were CMV positive (a possible confounder of expanded clonotype changes).

Notes on this clonotype: Its matching antigen is unknown.

The sample comprised blood. The receptor's source is a woman aged 40 to 50 in good health. The J gene is TRBJ2-1, the V gene TRBV20-1, with 9 nucleotides matching TRBD2. The CDR3 DNA is TGCAGCCCCAGAGCGGGGGGTAACAATGAGCAGTTCTTC. This translates into CSPRAGGNNEQFF.